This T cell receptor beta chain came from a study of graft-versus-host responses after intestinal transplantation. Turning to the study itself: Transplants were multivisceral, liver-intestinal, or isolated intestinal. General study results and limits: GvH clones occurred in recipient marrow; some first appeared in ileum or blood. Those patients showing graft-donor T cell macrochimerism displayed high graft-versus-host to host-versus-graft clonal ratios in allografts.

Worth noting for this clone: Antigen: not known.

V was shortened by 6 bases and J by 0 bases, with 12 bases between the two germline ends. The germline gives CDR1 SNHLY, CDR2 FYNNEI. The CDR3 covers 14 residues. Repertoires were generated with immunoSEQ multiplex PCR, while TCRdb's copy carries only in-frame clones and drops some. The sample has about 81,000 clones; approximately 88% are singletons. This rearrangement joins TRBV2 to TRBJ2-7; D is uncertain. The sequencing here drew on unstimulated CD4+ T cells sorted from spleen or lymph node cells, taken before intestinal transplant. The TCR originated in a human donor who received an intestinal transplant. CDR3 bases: TGTGCCAGCAGATGGGCCCTTAGCTCCTACGAGCAGTACTTC. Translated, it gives CASRWALSSYEQYF. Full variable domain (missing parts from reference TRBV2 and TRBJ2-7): EPEVTQTPSHQVTQMGQEVILRCVPISNHLYFYWYRQILGQKVEFLVSFYNNEISEKSEIFDDQFSVERPDGSNFTLKIRSTKLEDSAMYFCASRWALSSYEQYFGPGTRLTVT.